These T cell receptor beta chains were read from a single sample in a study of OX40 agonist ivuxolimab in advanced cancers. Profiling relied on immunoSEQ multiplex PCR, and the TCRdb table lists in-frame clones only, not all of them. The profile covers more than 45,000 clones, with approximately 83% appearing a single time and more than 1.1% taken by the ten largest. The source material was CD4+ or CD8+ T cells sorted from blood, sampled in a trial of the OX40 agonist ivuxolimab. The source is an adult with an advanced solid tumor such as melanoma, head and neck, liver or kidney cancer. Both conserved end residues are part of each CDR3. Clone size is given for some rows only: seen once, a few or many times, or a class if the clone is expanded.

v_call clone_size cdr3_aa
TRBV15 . CATRTTTLQGDYASGEQYF
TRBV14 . CASSHPRRQDLLTYEQYF
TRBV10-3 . CAISKDDNYGYTF
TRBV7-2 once CASSLTDFDNSPLHF
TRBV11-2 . CASSLYTGANVLTF
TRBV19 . CASSDTQGKSYEQYF
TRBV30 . CAWSVNRGDSPLHF
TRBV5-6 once CASSLRQINEKLFF
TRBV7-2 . CASSLNSVGNTEAFF
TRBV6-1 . CASTSGRVRDTQYF
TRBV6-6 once CASSSTERYGYTF
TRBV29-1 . CSVGRGTSDGYTF
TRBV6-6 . CASRNRGISAEQFF
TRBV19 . CASSMGSGRAGTDTQYF
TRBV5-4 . CASSGGLFTEAFF
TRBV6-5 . CASRGRGYYEQYF
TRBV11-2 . CASSLGGKDTQYF
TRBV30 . CAWKAGGTGNTIYF
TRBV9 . CASSVGPGQNEKLFF
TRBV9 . CASSSSPRGSGGAGNEQFF
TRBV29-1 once CSVDIGTGETQYF
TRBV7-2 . CASSLQSSGNTIYF
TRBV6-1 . CASSESRDEQYF
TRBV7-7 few CASSPETVTGELFF
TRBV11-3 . CASSLGRGRAGELFF
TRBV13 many CASGHLAGNTIYF
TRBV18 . CASSPLAGELFF
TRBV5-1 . CASSPGLSNSPLHF
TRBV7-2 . CASSPERGDYNEQFF
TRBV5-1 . CASSPTLVYGYTF
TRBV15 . CATGSTGDRREKLFF
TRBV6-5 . CASRPPVGGETQYF
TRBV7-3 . CASSTSGGPNTGELFF
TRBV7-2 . CASSLEGGSSSGANVLTF
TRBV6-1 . CASSDFRGSGNTIYF
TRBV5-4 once CASSWTSGGAGTDTQYF
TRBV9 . CASSTGLAGGGETQYF
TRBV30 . CALMSLNIQYF
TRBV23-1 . CASSQPVTSGSYNEQFF
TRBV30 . CAWSEEGRPNYGYTF
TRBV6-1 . CASSEEQGRRAFF
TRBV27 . CASSLVKSGGYTF
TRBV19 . CASSRGQDKNIQYF
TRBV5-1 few CASSLDFFRSYEQYF
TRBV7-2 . CASSSSTSPDTQYF